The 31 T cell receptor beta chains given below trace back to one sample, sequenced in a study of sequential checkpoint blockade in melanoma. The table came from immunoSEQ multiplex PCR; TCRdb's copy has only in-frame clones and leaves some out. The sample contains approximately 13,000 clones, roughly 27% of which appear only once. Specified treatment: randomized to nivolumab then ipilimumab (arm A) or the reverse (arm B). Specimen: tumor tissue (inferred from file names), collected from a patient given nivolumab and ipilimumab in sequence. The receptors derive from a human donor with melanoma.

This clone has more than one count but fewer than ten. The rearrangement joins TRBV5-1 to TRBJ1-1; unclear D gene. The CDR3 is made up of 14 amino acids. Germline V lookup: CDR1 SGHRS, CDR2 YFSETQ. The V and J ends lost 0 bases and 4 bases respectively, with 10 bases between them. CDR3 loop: CASSLDGVGTEAFF. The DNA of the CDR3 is TGCGCCAGCAGCTTGGACGGGGTGGGCACTGAAGCTTTCTTT.

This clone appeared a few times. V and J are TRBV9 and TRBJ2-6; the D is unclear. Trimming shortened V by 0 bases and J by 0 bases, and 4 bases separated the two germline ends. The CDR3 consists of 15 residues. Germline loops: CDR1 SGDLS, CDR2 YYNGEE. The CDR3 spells CASSVVPSGANVLTF. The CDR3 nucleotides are TGTGCCAGCAGCGTAGTACCCTCTGGGGCCAACGTCCTGACTTTC.

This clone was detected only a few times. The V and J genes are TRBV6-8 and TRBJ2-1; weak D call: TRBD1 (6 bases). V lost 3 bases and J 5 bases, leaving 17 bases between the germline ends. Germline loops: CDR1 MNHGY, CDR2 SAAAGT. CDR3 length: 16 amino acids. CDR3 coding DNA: TGTGCCAGCAGTTATACTGACAGGAGCCTAAACAATGAGCAGTTCTTC. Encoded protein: CASSYTDRSLNNEQFF.

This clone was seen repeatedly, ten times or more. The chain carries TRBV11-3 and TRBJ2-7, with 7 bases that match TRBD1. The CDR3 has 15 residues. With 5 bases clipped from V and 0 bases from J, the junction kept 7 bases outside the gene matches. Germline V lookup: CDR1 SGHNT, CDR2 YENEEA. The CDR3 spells CASSDGQVGSYEQYF. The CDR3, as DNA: TGTGCCAGCAGCGACGGACAGGTAGGCTCCTACGAGCAGTACTTC. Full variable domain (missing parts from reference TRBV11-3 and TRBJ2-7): EAGVVQSPRYKIIEKKQPVAFWCNPISGHNTLYWYLQNLGQGPELLIRYENEEAVDDSQLPKDRFSAERLKGVDSTLKIQPAELGDSAVYLCASSDGQVGSYEQYFGPGTRLTVT.

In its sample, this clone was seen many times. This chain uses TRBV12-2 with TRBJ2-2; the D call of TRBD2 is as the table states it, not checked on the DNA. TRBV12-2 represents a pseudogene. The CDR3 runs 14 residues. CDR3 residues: CASQRGANTGELFF. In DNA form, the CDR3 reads TGTGCCAGTCAGCGGGGCGCGAACACCGGGGAGCTGTTTTTT.

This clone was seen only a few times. This CDR3 is CASSRPGGNEQFF. Written as DNA, the CDR3 is TGTGCCAGCAGTAGACCCGGGGGGAATGAGCAGTTCTTC. This chain connects TRBV28 to TRBJ2-1; the match to TRBD2 covers 7 bases. Germline V CDR1 and CDR2: MDHEN, SYDVKM. The CDR3 loop spans 13 amino acids. J gave up 7 bases and V 5 bases, and 5 bases lay outside the gene matches.

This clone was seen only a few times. The CDR3 region is CASSNRGTVNTIYF. The CDR3 coding sequence is TGTGCCAGCAGCAACAGGGGAACAGTAAACACCATATATTTT. The V call is TRBV28, the J call TRBJ1-3, with 7 positions matching TRBD1. V trimming: 6 bases; J trimming: 6 bases; junction bases outside the gene matches: 8. Germline-derived CDR1 and CDR2 are MDHEN and SYDVKM. This CDR3 contains 14 residues.

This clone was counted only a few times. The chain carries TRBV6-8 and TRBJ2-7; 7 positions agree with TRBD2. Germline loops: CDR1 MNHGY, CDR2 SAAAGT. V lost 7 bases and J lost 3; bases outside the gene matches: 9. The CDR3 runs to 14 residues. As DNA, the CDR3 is TGTGCCAGCAATGGGGGGAGGGCCGACTACGAGCAGTACTTC. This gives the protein CASNGGRADYEQYF.

The CDR3 DNA is TGTGCCATCTGGGAACGCGGGGGGGAAAACTATGGCTACACCTTC. Its protein product is CAIWERGGENYGYTF. The chain combines TRBV6-8 with TRBJ1-2, with TRBD1 as a possible D gene (5 bases). The CDR3 has 15 amino acids. Germline V lookup: CDR1 MNHGY, CDR2 SAAAGT. V was clipped by 10 bases and J by 2 bases, with 20 bases between them.

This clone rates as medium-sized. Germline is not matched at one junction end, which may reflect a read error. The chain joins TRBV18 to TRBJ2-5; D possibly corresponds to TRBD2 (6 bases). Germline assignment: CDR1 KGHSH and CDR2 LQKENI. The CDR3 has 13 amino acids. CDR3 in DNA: TGTGCCAGCTCAGGGGGGACCCAAGAGCCCCAGTACTTC. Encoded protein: CASSGGTQEPQYF.

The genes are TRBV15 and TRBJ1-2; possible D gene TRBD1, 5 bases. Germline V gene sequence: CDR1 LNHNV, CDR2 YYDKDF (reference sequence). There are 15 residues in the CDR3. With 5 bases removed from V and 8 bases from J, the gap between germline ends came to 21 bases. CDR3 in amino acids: CATSGPFRDRSGYTF. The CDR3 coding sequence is TGTGCCACCAGCGGCCCATTTCGGGACCGTAGCGGCTACACCTTC.

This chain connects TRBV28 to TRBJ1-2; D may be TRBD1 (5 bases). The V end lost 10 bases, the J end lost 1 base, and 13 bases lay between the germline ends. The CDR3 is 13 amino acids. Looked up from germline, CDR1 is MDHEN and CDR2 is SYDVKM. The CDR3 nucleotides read TGTGCCACGTCCCGGGACGGTAACTATGGCTACACCTTC. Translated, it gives CATSRDGNYGYTF.

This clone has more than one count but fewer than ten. CDR3 sequence: CASSSVRGLAGGTLYNEQFF. The CDR3 DNA sequence: TGTGCCAGCAGTTCAGTCAGGGGACTAGCGGGAGGGACCCTCTACAATGAGCAGTTCTTC. The chain joins TRBV28 to TRBJ2-1, with TRBD2 matching 16 bases. Germline V lookup: CDR1 MDHEN, CDR2 SYDVKM. The CDR3 is made up of 20 amino acids. The junction had 12 bases not matched to a gene; V was cut back by 4 bases and J by 3 bases.

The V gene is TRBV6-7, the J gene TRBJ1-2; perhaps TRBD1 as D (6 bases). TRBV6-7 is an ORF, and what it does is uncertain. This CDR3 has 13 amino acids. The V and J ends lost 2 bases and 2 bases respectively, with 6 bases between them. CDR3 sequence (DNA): TGTGCCAGCAGTTACGGGACAAACTATGGCTACACCTTC. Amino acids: CASSYGTNYGYTF.

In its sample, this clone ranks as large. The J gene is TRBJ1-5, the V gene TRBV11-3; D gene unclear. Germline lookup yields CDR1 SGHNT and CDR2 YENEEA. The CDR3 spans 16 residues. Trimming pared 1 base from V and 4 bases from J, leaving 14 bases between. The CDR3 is CASSLGQWAVNQPQHF. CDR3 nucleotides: TGTGCCAGCAGCTTAGGTCAATGGGCCGTTAATCAGCCCCAGCATTTT.

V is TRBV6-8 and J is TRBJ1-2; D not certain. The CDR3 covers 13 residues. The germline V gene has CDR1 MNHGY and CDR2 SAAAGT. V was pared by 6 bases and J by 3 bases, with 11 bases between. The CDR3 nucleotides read TGTGCCAGCAGCCTAGTAGTGGACTATGGCTACACCTTC. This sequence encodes CASSLVVDYGYTF.

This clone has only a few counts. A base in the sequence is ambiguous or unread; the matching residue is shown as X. The CDR3 protein is CASLPLEGXVSTDTQYF. CDR3 nucleotide sequence: TGTGCCAGCTTGCCGTTGGAGGGGRCGGTTAGCACAGATACGCAGTATTTT. The V gene is TRBV12-5, the J gene TRBJ2-3; a possible D gene is TRBD2 (6 bases). This CDR3 comprises 17 residues. Germline V lookup: CDR1 LGHNT, CDR2 FRNRAP.

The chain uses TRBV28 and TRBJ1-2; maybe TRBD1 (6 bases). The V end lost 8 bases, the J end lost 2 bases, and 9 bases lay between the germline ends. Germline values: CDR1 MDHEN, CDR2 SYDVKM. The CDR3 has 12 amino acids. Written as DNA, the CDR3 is TGTGCCAGCGGGGGGCGAAACTATGGCTACACCTTC. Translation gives CASGGRNYGYTF.

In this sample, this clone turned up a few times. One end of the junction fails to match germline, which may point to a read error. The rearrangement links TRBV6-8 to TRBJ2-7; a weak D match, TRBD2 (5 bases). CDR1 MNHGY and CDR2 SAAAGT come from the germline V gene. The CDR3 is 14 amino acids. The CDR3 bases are TGTGCCATCAGTGCTCGGGGATCCACCTACGAGCAGTACTTC. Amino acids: CAISARGSTYEQYF.

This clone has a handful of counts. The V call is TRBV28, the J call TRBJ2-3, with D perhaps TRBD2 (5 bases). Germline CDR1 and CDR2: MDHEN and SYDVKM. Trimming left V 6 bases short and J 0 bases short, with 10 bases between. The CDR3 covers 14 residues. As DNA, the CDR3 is TGTGCCAGCAGAGTCGGGATTAGCACAGATACGCAGTATTTT. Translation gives CASRVGISTDTQYF.

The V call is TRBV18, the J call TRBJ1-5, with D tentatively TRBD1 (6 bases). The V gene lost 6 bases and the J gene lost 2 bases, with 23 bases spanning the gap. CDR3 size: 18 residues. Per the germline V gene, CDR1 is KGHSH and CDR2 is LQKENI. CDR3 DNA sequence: TGTGCCAGCTCCAGGGGAATCTGGAGTTATTTTGGCAATCAGCCCCAGCATTTT. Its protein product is CASSRGIWSYFGNQPQHF. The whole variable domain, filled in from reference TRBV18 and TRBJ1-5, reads NAGVMQNPRHLVRRRGQEARLRCSPMKGHSHVYWYRQLPEEGLKFMVYLQKENIIDESGMPKERFSAEFPKEGPSILRIQQVVRGDSAAYFCASSRGIWSYFGNQPQHFGDGTRLSIL.

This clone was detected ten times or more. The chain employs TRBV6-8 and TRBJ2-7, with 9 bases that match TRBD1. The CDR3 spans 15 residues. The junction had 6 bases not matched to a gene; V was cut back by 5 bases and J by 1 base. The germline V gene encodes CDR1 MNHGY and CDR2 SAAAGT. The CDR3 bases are TGTGCCAGCAGTCGCCCCGGGACAGGGTCCTACGAGCAGTACTTC. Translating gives CASSRPGTGSYEQYF.

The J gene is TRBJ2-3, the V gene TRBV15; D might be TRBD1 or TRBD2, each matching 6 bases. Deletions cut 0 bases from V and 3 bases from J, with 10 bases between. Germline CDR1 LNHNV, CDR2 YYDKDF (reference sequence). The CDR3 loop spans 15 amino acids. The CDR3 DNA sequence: TGTGCCACCAGCAGAGATAGAGGGGGGACAGATACGCAGTATTTT. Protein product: CATSRDRGGTDTQYF.

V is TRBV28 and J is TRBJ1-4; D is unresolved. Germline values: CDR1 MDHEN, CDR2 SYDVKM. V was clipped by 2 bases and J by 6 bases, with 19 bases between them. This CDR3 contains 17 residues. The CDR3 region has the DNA TGTGCCAGCAGTTTAAGTGATCCCACCGGAGTAGATGAAAAACTGTTTTTT. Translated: CASSLSDPTGVDEKLFF.

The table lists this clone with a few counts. CDR3 coding DNA: TGTGCCAGCAGGCCTAGCGGGAGCTCCTACGAGCAGTACTTC. It codes for CASRPSGSSYEQYF. V gene TRBV28 combines with J gene TRBJ2-7, with 10 bases that match TRBD2. This CDR3 spans 14 amino acids. Germline V gene data show CDR1 as MDHEN and CDR2 as SYDVKM. V lost 6 bases, J lost 0 bases, and 2 bases stayed unmatched.

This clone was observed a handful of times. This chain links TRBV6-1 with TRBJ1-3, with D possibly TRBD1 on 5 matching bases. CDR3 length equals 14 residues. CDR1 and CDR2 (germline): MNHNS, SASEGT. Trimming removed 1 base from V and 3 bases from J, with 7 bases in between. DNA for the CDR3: TGTGCCAGCAGTGAAGGGGACGTTGGAAACACCATATATTTT. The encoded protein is CASSEGDVGNTIYF.

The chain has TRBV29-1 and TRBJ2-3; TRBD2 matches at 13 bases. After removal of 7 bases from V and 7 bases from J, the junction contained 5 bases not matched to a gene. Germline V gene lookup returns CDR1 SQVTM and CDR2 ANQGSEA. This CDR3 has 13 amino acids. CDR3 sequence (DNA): TGCAGCGGGACTAGCGGGAGTCTTAATACGCAGTATTTT. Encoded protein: CSGTSGSLNTQYF.

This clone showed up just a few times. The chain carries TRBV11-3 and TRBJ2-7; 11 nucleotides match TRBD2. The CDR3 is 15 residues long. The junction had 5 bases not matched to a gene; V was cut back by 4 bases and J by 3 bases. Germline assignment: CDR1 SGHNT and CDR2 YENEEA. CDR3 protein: CASSSPGTSGYEQYF. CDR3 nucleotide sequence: TGTGCCAGCAGCTCCCCGGGGACTAGCGGCTACGAGCAGTACTTC.

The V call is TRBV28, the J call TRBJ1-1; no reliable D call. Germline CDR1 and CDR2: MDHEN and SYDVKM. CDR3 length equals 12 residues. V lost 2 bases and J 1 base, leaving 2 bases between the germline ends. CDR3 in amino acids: CASSLGNTEAFF. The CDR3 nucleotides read TGTGCCAGCAGTTTAGGGAACACTGAAGCTTTCTTT.

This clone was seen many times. CDR3 nucleotides: TGTGCCAGCAGCTTATGGGGGGCGAACACCGGGGAGCTGTTTTTT. Translating gives CASSLWGANTGELFF. V and J are TRBV11-3 and TRBJ2-2, with a weak D call TRBD2 (6 bases). Trimming pared 2 bases from V and 0 bases from J, leaving 7 bases between. Germline V gene sequence: CDR1 SGHNT, CDR2 YENEEA. The CDR3 loop spans 15 amino acids.

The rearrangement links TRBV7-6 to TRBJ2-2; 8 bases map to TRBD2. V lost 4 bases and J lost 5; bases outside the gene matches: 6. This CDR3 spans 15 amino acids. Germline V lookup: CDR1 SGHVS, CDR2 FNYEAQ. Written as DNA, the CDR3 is TGTGCCAGCAGCTCCGGGACTAGTCGGACCGGGGAGCTGTTTTTT. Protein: CASSSGTSRTGELFF.